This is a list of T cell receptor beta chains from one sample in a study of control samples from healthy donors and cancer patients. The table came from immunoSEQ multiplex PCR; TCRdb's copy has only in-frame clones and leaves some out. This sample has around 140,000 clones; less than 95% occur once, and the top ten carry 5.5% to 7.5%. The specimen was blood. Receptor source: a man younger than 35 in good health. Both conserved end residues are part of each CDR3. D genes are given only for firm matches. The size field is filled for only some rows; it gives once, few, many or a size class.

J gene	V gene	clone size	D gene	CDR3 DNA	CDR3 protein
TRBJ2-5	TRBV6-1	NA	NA	TGTGCCAGCAGTGACGCGGCCGCGGGGCGAGAGACCCAGTACTTC	CASSDAAAGRETQYF
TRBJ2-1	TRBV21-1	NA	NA	TGTGCCAGCAGCGCCCTCCGGGCCCCGGTTCCCCGCTACACTGAGCAGTTCTTC	CASSALRAPVPRYTEQFF
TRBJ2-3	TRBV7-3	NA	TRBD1	TGTGCCAGCAGCGCGCCGGGACAGGGGAGAGATACGCAGTATTTT	CASSAPGQGRDTQYF
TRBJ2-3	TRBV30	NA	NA	TGTGCCTGGAGTAAGGGAATCGCAGGTACGCAGTATTTT	CAWSKGIAGTQYF
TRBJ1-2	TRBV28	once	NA	TGTGCCAGCAGTTCCACCGTTCAGAGACAGGACCCCCGCTATGGCTACACCTTC	CASSSTVQRQDPRYGYTF
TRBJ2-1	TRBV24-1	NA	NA	TGTGCCACCAGTGAAAGGGAGAGTGAGCAGTTCTTC	CATSERESEQFF
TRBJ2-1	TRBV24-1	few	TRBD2	TGTGCCACCCTAGCGGGGGACACGGCCTACAATGAGCAGTTCTTC	CATLAGDTAYNEQFF
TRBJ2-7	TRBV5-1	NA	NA	TGCGCCAGTGGATTTGACAGCGCTTACGAGCAGTACTTC	CASGFDSAYEQYF
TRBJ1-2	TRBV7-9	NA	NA	TGTGCCAGCAGCTTTGTGGGCAGGGAGGTTGGCTACACCTTC	CASSFVGREVGYTF
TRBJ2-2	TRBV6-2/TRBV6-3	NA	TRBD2	TGTGCCAGCAGTTATGGGAGCGGGGGTCCTTGGCGGAACGCCGGGGAGCTGTTTTTT	CASSYGSGGPWRNAGELFF
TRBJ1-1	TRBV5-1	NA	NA	TGCGCCAGCAGCTCCTCAACAGGGTTGGACACTGAAGCTTTCTTT	CASSSSTGLDTEAFF
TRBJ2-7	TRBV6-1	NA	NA	TGTGCCAGCAGTGCGCCCAGAGGAGGGGTTATTTACGAGCAGTACTTC	CASSAPRGGVIYEQYF
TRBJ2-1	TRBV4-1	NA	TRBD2	TGCGCCAGCAGCCAAGACCGTAGCGGGGGCCGGAATGAGCAGTTCTTC	CASSQDRSGGRNEQFF
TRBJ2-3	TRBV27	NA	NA	TGTGCCAGCAGTTTACGGGGGCAGGATACGCAGTATTTT	CASSLRGQDTQYF
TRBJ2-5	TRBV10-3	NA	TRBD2	TGTGCCATCAGGGAGGCTAGCGGGGGACAAGAGACCCAGTACTTC	CAIREASGGQETQYF
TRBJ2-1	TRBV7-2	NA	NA	TGTGCCAGCAGCGCCCAAAACGGAGGCAATGAGCAGTTCTTC	CASSAQNGGNEQFF
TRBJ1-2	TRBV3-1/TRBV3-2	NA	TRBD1	TGTGCCAGCAGCCAATGGGTCCGGGACAGCACCTCTAACTATGGCTACACCTTC	CASSQWVRDSTSNYGYTF
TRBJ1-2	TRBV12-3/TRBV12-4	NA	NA	TGTGCCAGCAGTACCATACCCACAAGCTACACCTTC	CASSTIPTSYTF
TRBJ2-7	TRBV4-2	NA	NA	TGTGCCAGCAGCCAACTGAGGTCAGGGTACTACGAGCAGTACTTC	CASSQLRSGYYEQYF
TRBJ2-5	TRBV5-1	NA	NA	TGCGCCAGCAGCGACATCGGGGGTGGGGAGACCCAGTACTTC	CASSDIGGGETQYF
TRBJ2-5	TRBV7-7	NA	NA	TGTGCCAGCAGTTACAGGATCCAAGAGACCCAGTACTTC	CASSYRIQETQYF
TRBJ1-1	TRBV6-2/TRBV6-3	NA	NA	TGTGCCAGCAGCTATAGCTCAGGGGCTGAAGCTTTCTTT	CASSYSSGAEAFF
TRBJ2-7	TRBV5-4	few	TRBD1	TGTGCCAGCAGCTTCGGGACAGGGGTCTACGAGCAGTACTTC	CASSFGTGVYEQYF
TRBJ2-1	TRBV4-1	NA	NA	TGCGCCAGCAGCCAAGAAGGGAATGAGCAGTTCTTC	CASSQEGNEQFF
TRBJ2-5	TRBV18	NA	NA	TGTGCCAGCTCACCAGGTGCAGGGCTAGAGACCCAGTACTTC	CASSPGAGLETQYF
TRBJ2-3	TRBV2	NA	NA	TGTGCCACCTTAGGGGCAGTCAACACAGATACGCAGTATTTT	CATLGAVNTDTQYF
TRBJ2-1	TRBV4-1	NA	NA	TGCGCCAGCAGCCCTCCATTAGGCAGGGTGTCCTACAATGAGCAGTTCTTC	CASSPPLGRVSYNEQFF
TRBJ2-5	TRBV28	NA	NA	TGTGCCAGCAGTTCGCCCTCGGAGGGCGAGACCCAGTACTTC	CASSSPSEGETQYF
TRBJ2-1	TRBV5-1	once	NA	TGCGCCAGCAGCTTTTTTGGGGGACACAATGAGCAGTTCTTC	CASSFFGGHNEQFF